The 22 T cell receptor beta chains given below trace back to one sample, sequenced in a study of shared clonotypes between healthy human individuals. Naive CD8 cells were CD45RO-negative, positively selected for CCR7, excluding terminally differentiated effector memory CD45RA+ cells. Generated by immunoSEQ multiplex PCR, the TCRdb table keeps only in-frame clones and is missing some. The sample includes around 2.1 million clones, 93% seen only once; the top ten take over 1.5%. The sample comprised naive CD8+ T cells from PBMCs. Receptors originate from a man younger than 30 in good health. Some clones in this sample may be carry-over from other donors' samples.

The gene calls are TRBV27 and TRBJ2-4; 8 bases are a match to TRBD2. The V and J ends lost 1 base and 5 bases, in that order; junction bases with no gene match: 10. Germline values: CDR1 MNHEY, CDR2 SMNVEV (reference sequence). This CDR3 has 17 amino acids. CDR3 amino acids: CASSLFMGTSTQNIQYF. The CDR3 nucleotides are TGTGCCAGCAGTTTATTCATGGGGACTAGTACCCAAAACATTCAGTACTTC.

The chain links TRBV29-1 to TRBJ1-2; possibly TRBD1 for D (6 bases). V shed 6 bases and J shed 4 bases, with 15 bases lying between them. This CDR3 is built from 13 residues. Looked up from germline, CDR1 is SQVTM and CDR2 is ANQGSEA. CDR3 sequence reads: CSVRGGLFYGYTF. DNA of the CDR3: TGCAGCGTCCGCGGGGGGCTCTTCTATGGCTACACCTTC.

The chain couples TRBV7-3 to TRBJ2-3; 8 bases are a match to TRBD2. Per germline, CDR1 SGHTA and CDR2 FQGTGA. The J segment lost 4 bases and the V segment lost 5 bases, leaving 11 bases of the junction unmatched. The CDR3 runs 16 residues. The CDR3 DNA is TGTGCCAGCAGCCCGCGCACGAGCGGGAGTCCAGATACGCAGTATTTT. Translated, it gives CASSPRTSGSPDTQYF.

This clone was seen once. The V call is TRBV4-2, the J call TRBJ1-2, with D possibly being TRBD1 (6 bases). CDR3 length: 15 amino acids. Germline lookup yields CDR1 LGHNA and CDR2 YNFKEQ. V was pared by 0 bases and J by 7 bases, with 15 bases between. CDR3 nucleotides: TGTGCCAGCAGCCAAGAAGGGGAGGGGGTCTTTGGCTACACCTTC. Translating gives CASSQEGEGVFGYTF.

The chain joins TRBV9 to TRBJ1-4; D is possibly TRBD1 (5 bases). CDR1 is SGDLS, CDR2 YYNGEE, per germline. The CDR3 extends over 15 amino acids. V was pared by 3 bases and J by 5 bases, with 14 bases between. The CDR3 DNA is TGTGCCAGCAGCGAATCAGGGAGGGCAAATGAAAAACTGTTTTTT. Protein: CASSESGRANEKLFF.

The CDR3 region is CASSLLQGMNTEAFF. CDR3 coding DNA: TGTGCCAGCAGTTTGTTACAGGGGATGAACACTGAAGCTTTCTTT. The chain carries TRBV28 and TRBJ1-1, with TRBD1 matching 7 bases. Trimming removed 3 bases from V and 0 bases from J; junction bases left unmatched: 4. CDR1 and CDR2 from the germline V gene are MDHEN and SYDVKM. CDR3 length equals 15 residues. The whole variable domain, filled in from reference TRBV28 and TRBJ1-1, reads DVKVTQSSRYLVKRTGEKVFLECVQDMDHENMFWYRQDPGLGLRLIYFSYDVKMKEKGDIPEGYSVSREKKERFSLILESASTNQTSMYLCASSLLQGMNTEAFFGQGTRLTVV.

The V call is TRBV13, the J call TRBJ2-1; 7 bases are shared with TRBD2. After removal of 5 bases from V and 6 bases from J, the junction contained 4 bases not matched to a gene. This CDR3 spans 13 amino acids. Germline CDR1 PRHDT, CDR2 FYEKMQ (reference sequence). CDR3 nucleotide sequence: TGTGCCAGCAGCCCGGGACTACCCAATGAGCAGTTCTTC. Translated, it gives CASSPGLPNEQFF.

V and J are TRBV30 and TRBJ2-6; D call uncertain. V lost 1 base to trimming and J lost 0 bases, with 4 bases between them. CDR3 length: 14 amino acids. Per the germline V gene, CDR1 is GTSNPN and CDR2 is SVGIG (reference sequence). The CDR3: CAWSDSSGANVLTF. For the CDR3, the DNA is TGTGCCTGGAGTGATAGCTCTGGGGCCAACGTCCTGACTTTC.

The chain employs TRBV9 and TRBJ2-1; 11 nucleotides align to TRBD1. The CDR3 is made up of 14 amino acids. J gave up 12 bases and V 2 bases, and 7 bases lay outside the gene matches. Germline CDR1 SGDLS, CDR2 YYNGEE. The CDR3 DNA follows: TGTGCCAGCAGCGTTGGACAGGGGGCTCATGGGCAGTTCTTC. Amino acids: CASSVGQGAHGQFF.

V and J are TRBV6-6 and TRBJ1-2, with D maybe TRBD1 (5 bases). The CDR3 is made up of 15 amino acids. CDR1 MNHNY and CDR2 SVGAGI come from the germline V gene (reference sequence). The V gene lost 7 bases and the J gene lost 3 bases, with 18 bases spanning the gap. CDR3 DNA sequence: TGTGCCAGCATCCTATTCCCCGGGACGGACTATGGCTACACCTTC. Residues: CASILFPGTDYGYTF.

CDR3 in DNA: TGTGCCAGCAGCTTAGCCCGGGAGGAGCAGTTCTTC. Residues: CASSLAREEQFF. The chain has TRBV7-9 and TRBJ2-1; the D gene is possibly TRBD2 (6 bases). V shed 0 bases and J shed 10 bases, with 7 bases lying between them. This CDR3 is built from 12 residues. Germline CDR1 reads SEHNR; CDR2 reads FQNEAQ (reference sequence).

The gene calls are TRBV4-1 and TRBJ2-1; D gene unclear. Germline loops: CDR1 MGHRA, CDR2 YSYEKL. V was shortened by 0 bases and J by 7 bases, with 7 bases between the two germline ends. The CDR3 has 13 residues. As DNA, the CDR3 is TGCGCCAGCAGCCAAGATGCCGAGAATGAGCAGTTCTTC. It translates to CASSQDAENEQFF.

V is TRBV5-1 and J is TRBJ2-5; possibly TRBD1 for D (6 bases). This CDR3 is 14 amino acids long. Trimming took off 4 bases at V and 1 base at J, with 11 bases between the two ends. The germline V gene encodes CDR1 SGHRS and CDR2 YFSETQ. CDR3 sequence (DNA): TGCGCCAGCAGCAGAGGGACACTCCAAGAGACCCAGTACTTC. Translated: CASSRGTLQETQYF.

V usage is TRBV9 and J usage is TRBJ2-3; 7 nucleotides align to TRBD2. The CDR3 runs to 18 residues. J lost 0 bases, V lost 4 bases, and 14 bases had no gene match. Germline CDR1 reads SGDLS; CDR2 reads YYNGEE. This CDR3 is CASSHARNLAASTDTQYF. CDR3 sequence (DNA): TGTGCCAGCAGCCACGCGCGAAACCTAGCGGCAAGCACAGATACGCAGTATTTT.

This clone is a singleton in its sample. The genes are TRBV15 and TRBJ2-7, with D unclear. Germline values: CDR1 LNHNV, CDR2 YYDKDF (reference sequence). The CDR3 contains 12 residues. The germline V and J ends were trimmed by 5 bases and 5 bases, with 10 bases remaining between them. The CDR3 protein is CATSSERDEQYF. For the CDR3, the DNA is TGTGCCACCAGCTCGGAAAGGGACGAGCAGTACTTC.

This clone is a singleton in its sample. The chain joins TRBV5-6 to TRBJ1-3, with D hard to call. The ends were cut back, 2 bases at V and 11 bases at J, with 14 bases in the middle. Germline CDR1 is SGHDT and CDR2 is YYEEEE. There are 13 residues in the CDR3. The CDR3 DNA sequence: TGTGCCAGCAGCTTAAGGTTCGGCAGTCCCATATATTTT. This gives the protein CASSLRFGSPIYF.

The CDR3, as DNA: TGTGCCACCAGCACAACCGGGGGGGACAGGAACTATGGCTACACCTTC. Translating it yields CATSTTGGDRNYGYTF. The rearrangement uses TRBV15 and TRBJ1-2, with 8 bases aligning to TRBD1. The germline gives CDR1 LNHNV, CDR2 YYDKDF (reference sequence). The V and J ends lost 4 bases and 2 bases, in that order; junction bases with no gene match: 9. The CDR3 extends over 16 amino acids.

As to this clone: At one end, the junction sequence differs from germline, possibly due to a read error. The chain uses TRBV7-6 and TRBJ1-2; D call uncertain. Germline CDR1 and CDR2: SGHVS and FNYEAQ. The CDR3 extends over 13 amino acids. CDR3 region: CAADPGEIYGYTF. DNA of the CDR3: TGCGCGGCTGACCCAGGCGAAATCTATGGCTACACCTTC.

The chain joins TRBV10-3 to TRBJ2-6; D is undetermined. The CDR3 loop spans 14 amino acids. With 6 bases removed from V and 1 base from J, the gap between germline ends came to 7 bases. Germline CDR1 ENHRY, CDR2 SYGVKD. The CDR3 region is CAIRAVSGANVLTF. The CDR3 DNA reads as TGTGCCATCAGGGCGGTGTCTGGGGCCAACGTCCTGACTTTC.

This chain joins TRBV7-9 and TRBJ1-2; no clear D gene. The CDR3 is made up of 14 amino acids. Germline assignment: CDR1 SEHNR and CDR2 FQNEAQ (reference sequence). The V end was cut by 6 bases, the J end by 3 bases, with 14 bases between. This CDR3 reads CASSHDSGYYGYTF. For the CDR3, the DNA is TGTGCCAGCAGTCATGATTCGGGGTACTATGGCTACACCTTC.

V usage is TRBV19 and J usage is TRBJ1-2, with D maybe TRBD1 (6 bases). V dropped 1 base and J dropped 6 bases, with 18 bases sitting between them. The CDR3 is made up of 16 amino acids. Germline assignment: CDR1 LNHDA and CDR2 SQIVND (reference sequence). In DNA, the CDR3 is TGTGCCAGTAGTATAGTTTACAGGGTGGCGGAAAATGGCTACACCTTC. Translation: CASSIVYRVAENGYTF.

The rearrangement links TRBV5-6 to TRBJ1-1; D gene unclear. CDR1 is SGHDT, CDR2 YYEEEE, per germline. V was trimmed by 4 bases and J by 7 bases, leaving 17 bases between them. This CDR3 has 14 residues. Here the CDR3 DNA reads TGTGCCAGCAGCCGGGGTGGGGTATTTGGTGAAGCTTTCTTT. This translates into CASSRGGVFGEAFF. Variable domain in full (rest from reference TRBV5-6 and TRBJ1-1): DAGVTQSPTHLIKTRGQQVTLRCSPKSGHDTVSWYQQALGQGPQFIFQYYEEEERQRGNFPDRFSGHQFPNYSSELNVNALLLGDSALYLCASSRGGVFGEAFFGQGTRLTVV.